The clone carrying this T cell receptor beta chain was detected ten times or more. The treatment was: some 20 received Ad26.COV2.S at low or high dose, single or two shots; about 5 received placebo; per-sample allocation not given. Sampling happened 63 days after the first vaccine or placebo injection. The entry originates in a study of Ad26.COV2.S vaccination and SARS-CoV-2 variants. This CDR3 contains 15 residues. Germline CDR1 is MRHNA and CDR2 is SNTAGT. V gave up 4 bases and J gave up 0 bases; unmatched junction bases: 6. Here immunoSEQ multiplex PCR was the method, and the copy in TCRdb shows in-frame clones only, minus some. The data show a few hundred thousand clones, more than 75% seen once.

This receptor was taken from a person between 18 and 59 years old who received the Ad26.COV2.S COVID-19 vaccine or a placebo. The rearrangement links TRBV6-4 to TRBJ2-7, with 7 positions matching TRBD2. This sample comprised peripheral blood, obtained in a trial of Ad26.COV2.S vaccine versus placebo. In DNA, the CDR3 is TGTGCCAGCAGTGTCCAAGCGGGGAGCTCCTACGAGCAGTACTTC. As protein: CASSVQAGSSYEQYF.